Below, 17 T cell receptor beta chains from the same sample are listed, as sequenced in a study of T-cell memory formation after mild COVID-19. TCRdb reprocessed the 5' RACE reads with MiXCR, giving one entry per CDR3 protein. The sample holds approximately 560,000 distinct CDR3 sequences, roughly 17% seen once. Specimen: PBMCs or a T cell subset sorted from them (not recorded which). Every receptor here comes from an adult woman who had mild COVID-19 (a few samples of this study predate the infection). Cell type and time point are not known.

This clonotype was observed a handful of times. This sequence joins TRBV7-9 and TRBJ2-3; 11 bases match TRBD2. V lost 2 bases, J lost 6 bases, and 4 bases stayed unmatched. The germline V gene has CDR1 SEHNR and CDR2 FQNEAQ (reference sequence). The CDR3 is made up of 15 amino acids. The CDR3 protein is CASSLSSGRRDTQYF. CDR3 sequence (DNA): TGTGCCAGCAGCTTATCTAGCGGGAGGAGGGATACGCAGTATTTT.

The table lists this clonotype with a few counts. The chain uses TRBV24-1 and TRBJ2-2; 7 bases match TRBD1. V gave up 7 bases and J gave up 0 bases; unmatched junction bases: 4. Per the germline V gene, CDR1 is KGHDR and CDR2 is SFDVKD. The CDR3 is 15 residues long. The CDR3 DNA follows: TGTGCCACCAGGAGGACAGGATCGAACACCGGGGAGCTGTTTTTT. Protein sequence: CATRRTGSNTGELFF.

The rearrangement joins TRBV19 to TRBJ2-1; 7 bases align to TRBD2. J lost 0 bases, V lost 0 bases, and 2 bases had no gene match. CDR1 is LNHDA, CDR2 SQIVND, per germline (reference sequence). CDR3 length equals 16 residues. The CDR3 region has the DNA TGTGCCAGTAGTATAGAGCGGGGGAGCTCCTACAATGAGCAGTTCTTC. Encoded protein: CASSIERGSSYNEQFF.

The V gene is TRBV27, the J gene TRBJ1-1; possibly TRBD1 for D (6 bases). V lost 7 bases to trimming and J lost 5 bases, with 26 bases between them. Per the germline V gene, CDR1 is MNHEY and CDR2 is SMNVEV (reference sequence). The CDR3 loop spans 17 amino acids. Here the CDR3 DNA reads TGTGCCAGCAAATCATCAGGACCAAACAGGGTGGGGACTGAAGCTTTCTTT. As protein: CASKSSGPNRVGTEAFF.

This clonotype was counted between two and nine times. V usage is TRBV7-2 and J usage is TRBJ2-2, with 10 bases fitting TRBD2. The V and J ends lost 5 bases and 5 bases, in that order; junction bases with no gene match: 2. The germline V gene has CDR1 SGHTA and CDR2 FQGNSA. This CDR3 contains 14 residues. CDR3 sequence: CASSLLAGTGELFF. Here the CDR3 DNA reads TGTGCCAGCAGCCTACTAGCGGGAACCGGGGAGCTGTTTTTT.

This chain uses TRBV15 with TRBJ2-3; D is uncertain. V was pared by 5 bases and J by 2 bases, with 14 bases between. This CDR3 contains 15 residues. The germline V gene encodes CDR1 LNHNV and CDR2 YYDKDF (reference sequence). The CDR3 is CATSPQQYSTDTQYF. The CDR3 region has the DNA TGTGCCACCAGCCCCCAGCAGTATTCCACAGATACGCAGTATTTT.

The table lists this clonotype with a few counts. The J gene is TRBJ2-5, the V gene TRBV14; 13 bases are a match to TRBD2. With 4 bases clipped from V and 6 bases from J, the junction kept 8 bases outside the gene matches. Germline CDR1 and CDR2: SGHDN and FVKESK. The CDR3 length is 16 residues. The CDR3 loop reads CASSRTSGGAGKTQYF. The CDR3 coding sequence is TGTGCCAGCAGCCGAACTAGCGGGGGGGCCGGGAAGACCCAGTACTTC.

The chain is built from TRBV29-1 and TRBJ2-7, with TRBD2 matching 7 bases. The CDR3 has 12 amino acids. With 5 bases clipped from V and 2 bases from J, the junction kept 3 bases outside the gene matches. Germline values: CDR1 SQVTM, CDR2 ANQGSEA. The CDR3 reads CSVWGGAYEQYF. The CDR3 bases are TGCAGCGTTTGGGGGGGGGCCTACGAGCAGTACTTC.

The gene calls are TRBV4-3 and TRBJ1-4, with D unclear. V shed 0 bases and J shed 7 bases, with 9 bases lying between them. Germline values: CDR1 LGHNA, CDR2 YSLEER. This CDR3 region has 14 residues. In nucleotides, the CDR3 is TGCGCCAGCAGCCAAGATACGTATCTTGAAAAACTGTTTTTT. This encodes CASSQDTYLEKLFF.

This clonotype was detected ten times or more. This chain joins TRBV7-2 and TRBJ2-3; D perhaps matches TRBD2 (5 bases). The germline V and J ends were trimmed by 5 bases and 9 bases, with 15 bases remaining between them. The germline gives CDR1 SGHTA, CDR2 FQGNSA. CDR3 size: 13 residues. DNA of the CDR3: TGTGCCAGCAGCACCTTTAGCGAAGAGACGCAGTATTTT. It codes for CASSTFSEETQYF.

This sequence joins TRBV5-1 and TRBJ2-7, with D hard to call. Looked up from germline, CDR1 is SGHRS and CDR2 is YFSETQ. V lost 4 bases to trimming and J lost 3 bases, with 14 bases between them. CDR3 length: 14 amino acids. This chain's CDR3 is CASSPRGSFYEQYF. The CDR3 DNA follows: TGCGCCAGCAGCCCACGAGGATCATTCTACGAGCAGTACTTC. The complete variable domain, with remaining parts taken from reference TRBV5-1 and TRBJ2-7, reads KAGVTQTPRYLIKTRGQQVTLSCSPISGHRSVSWYQQTPGQGLQFLFEYFSETQRNKGNFPGRFSGRQFSNSRSEMNVSTLELGDSALYLCASSPRGSFYEQYFGPGTRLTVT.

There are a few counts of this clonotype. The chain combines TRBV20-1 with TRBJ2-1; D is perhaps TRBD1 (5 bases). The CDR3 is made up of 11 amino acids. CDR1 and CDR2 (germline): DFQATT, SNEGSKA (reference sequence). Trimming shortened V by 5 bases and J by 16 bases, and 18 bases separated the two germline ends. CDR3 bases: TGCAGTGCTCGTTCAGGGAACCCCCCCTTCTTC. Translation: CSARSGNPPFF.

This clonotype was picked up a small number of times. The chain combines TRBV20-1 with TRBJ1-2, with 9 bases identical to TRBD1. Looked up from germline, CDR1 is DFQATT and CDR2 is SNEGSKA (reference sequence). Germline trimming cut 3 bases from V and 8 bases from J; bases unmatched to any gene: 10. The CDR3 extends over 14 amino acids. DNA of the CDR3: TGCAGTGCTAGCGGGGGACAGGGAGTGAGAGGCTACACCTTC. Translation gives CSASGGQGVRGYTF.

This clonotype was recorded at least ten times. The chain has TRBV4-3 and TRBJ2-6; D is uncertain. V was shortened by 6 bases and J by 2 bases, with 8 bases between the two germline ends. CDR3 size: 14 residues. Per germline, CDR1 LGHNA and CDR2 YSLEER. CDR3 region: CASRAGAGANVLTF. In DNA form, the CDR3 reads TGCGCCAGCAGAGCTGGGGCTGGGGCCAACGTCCTGACTTTC.

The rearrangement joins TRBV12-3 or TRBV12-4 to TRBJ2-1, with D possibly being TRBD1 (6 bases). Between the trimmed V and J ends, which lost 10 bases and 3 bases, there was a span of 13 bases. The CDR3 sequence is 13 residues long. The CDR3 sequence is CATWAGDYNEQFF. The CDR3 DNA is TGTGCCACCTGGGCAGGGGACTACAATGAGCAGTTCTTC.

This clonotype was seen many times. CDR3: CASSPGPGQGYGYTF. For the CDR3, the DNA is TGTGCCAGCAGCCCCGGCCCGGGGCAGGGCTATGGCTACACCTTC. This rearrangement joins TRBV3-1 to TRBJ1-2; a weak D match, TRBD1 (5 bases). The CDR3 contains 15 residues. V lost 4 bases, J lost 4 bases, and 16 bases lay in between. Per the germline V gene, CDR1 is LGHDT and CDR2 is YNNKEL (reference sequence).

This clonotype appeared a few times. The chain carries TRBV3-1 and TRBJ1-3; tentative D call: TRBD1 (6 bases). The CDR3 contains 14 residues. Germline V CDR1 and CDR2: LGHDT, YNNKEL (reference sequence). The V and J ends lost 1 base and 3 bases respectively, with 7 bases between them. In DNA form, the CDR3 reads TGTGCCAGCAGCCAAGGAGGGGGTGGAAACACCATATATTTT. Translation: CASSQGGGGNTIYF.